The source of this TCR beta chain is a study of long-term antiretroviral therapy in people with HIV. The germline gives CDR1 SGHAT, CDR2 FQNNGV. The CDR3 contains 19 residues. Trimming removed 3 bases from V and 4 bases from J; junction bases left unmatched: 11. With respect to this clone: Its matching antigen is unknown.

Researchers ran immunoSEQ v3.0 at survey level. TCRdb's copy holds only in-frame clones and misses some; the assay was immunoSEQ multiplex PCR. The sample lists 25,000 to 35,000 clones; 80% to 85% were seen once. General observations from the study: Neither ART adherence, viral resistance nor therapy changes were documented. Diversity measured after ART increased yet remained under transplant donor controls.

V is TRBV11-2 and J is TRBJ2-3; 15 nucleotides agree with TRBD2. This clonotype originated in a man aged 25-40 years with HIV. The sequenced sample was unsorted PBMCs, obtained roughly 2.7 years after starting antiretroviral therapy. CDR3 residues: CASSFVWGLAGGGADTQYF. CDR3 sequence (DNA): TGTGCCAGCAGCTTCGTATGGGGACTAGCGGGAGGTGGAGCAGATACGCAGTATTTT. Complete variable domain (other parts from reference TRBV11-2 and TRBJ2-3): EAGVAQSPRYKIIEKRQSVAFWCNPISGHATLYWYQQILGQGPKLLIQFQNNGVVDDSQLPKDRFSAERLKGVDSTLKIQPAKLEDSAVYLCASSFVWGLAGGGADTQYFGPGTRLTVL.